These 16 T cell receptor beta chains were sequenced from one sample in a study of CD8+CD57+ T cells in acquired aplastic anemia. Researchers used genomic DNA as the template to profile TCR beta VDJ and CDR3. TCRdb passed the reads through MiXCR, listing each CDR3 protein once. The table shows 250,000 to 300,000 distinct CDR3 sequences, with 50% to 70% occurring only once. Sequencing input: sorted CD4+, CD8+, or CD8+CD57+ T cells (not recorded which) from PBMCs. The receptors stem from a human donor with severe aplastic anemia or a healthy control (not recorded which).

The genes are TRBV30 and TRBJ2-2; 7 bases match TRBD1. Unmatched junction bases numbered 8, after V lost 0 bases and J lost 4 bases. CDR1 is GTSNPN and CDR2 is SVGIG in the germline V gene (reference sequence). The CDR3 length is 16 residues. This chain's CDR3 is CAWSVSRGQLTGELFF. The CDR3 region has the DNA TGTGCCTGGAGTGTGAGCAGGGGACAGCTCACCGGGGAGCTGTTTTTT. Full variable domain (rest looked up from reference TRBV30 and TRBJ2-2): SQTIHQWPATLVQPVGSPLSLECTVEGTSNPNLYWYRQAAGRGLQLLFYSVGIGQISSEVPQNLSASRPQDRQFILSSKKLLLSDSGFYLCAWSVSRGQLTGELFFGEGSRLTVL.

This clonotype was recorded once. The V and J genes are TRBV6-6 and TRBJ1-6; D may be TRBD1 (5 bases). The CDR3 is 13 amino acids. Trimming pared 2 bases from V and 10 bases from J, leaving 9 bases between. Per germline, CDR1 MNHNY and CDR2 SVGAGI (reference sequence). In DNA, the CDR3 is TGTGCCAGCAGTTACGCAGGGTTCTCACCCCTCCACTTT. Its protein is CASSYAGFSPLHF.

CDR3 sequence: CASSLTQLDTIYF. CDR3 bases: TGTGCCAGCAGCTTAACGCAGTTGGACACCATATATTTT. The chain couples TRBV7-2 to TRBJ1-3, with no clear D. Trimming pared 2 bases from V and 8 bases from J, leaving 10 bases between. The CDR3 spans 13 residues. In germline, CDR1 is SGHTA, CDR2 FQGNSA.

This chain joins TRBV28 and TRBJ2-5, with D possibly matching TRBD1 (6 bases). Germline V CDR1 and CDR2: MDHEN, SYDVKM. The CDR3 is made up of 15 amino acids. V dropped 3 bases and J dropped 1 base, with 12 bases sitting between them. CDR3 residues: CASSFRDNSQETQYF. For the CDR3, the DNA is TGTGCCAGCAGTTTTCGGGACAACTCCCAAGAGACCCAGTACTTC.

J is TRBJ1-5 and V is TRBV19; the D is unclear. V was trimmed by 1 base and J by 3 bases, leaving 10 bases between them. Germline CDR1 LNHDA, CDR2 SQIVND (reference sequence). There are 15 residues in the CDR3. The CDR3 DNA follows: TGTGCCAGTAGTATAGCCCAGGCCCACAATCAGCCCCAGCATTTT. The encoded protein is CASSIAQAHNQPQHF.

In the case of this clonotype: One junction end does not reproduce the germline sequence, and a read error may be involved. This chain joins TRBV7-9 and TRBJ2-1; D is perhaps TRBD1 or TRBD2 (5 bases each). The CDR3 covers 15 residues. CDR1 and CDR2 (germline): SEHNR, FQNEAQ (reference sequence). The CDR3 loop is CASSVRDGAYNEQFF. Here the CDR3 DNA reads TGCGCCAGCAGCGTCCGCGACGGGGCATACAATGAGCAGTTCTTC.

This clonotype was seen at least ten times. CDR3 protein: CATSRRDRGGIDTQYF. In nucleotides, the CDR3 is TGTGCCACCAGCAGGCGTGACCGGGGGGGCATAGATACGCAGTATTTT. The chain couples TRBV15 to TRBJ2-3; 8 bases align to TRBD2. The CDR3 runs to 16 residues. Germline assignment: CDR1 LNHNV and CDR2 YYDKDF (reference sequence). J gave up 5 bases and V 3 bases, and 10 bases lay outside the gene matches. Full variable domain (missing parts from reference TRBV15 and TRBJ2-3): DAMVIQNPRYQVTQFGKPVTLSCSQTLNHNVMYWYQQKSSQAPKLLFHYYDKDFNNEADTPDNFQSRRPNTSFCFLDIRSPGLGDTAMYLCATSRRDRGGIDTQYFGPGTRLTVL.

This clonotype appeared a few times. The V call is TRBV6-6, the J call TRBJ2-3; D remains unclear. V was trimmed by 0 bases and J by 3 bases, leaving 7 bases between them. From germline, CDR1 is MNHNY and CDR2 SVGAGI (reference sequence). The CDR3 consists of 14 residues. The CDR3 loop reads CASSYSDPTDTQYF. The CDR3 DNA follows: TGTGCCAGCAGTTACTCGGATCCTACAGATACGCAGTATTTT.

Remarks on this clonotype: At one end the junction does not follow the germline gene, possibly because of a read error. The chain uses TRBV7-2 and TRBJ2-7, with 8 bases lining up with TRBD1. Germline CDR1 is SGHTA and CDR2 is FQGNSA. CDR3 length: 17 residues. CDR3 residues: CASSLGPDRGLSYEQYF. The DNA of the CDR3 is TGTGCCAGCAGTTTAGGCCCCGACAGGGGCCTCTCCTACGAGCAGTACTTC.

To note about this clonotype: At one boundary the junction diverges from the germline segment, which might be a read error. This rearrangement joins TRBV28 to TRBJ2-2; 9 bases fit TRBD2. This CDR3 spans 14 amino acids. CDR1 is MDHEN and CDR2 is SYDVKM in the germline V gene. The CDR3 DNA sequence: TGTGCCGGCAGGGGGACTAGCAGCACCGGGGAGCTGTTTTTT. It codes for CAGRGTSSTGELFF.

This clonotype was found a few times. This chain uses TRBV12-3 or TRBV12-4 with TRBJ1-1; D call uncertain. V was cut by 3 bases and J by 0 bases, with 2 bases left in between. The CDR3 sequence is 12 residues long. The CDR3, as DNA: TGTGCCAGCAGTTTCTTGAACACTGAAGCTTTCTTT. As protein: CASSFLNTEAFF.

This chain connects TRBV29-1 to TRBJ1-2; D gene unclear. This CDR3 region has 10 residues. Germline V gene sequence: CDR1 SQVTM, CDR2 ANQGSEA. Trimming removed 4 bases from V and 4 bases from J, with 4 bases in between. The CDR3 coding sequence is TGCAGCGTTGGCGGCTATGGCTACACCTTC. Protein: CSVGGYGYTF.

With respect to this clonotype: Without the conserved terminal phenylalanine or tryptophan, this CDR3 likely stems from a read error. The V gene is TRBV19, the J gene TRBJ1-1, with D possibly TRBD1 on 5 matching bases. The CDR3 spans 13 residues. The germline gives CDR1 LNHDA, CDR2 SQIVND (reference sequence). V lost 6 bases and J 3 bases, leaving 11 bases between the germline ends. The CDR3 DNA is TGTGCCAGTAGCCACTCAGGGTACACTGAAGCTTTCCTT. Amino acid sequence: CASSHSGYTEAFL.

This clonotype was observed at least ten times. This rearrangement joins TRBV5-1 to TRBJ2-3, with 8 bases lining up with TRBD2. The CDR3 loop spans 16 amino acids. The junction had 13 bases not matched to a gene; V was cut back by 4 bases and J by 6 bases. Germline CDR1 SGHRS, CDR2 YFSETQ. The CDR3: CASSNPSRGAGDTQYF. The CDR3 nucleotides are TGCGCCAGCAGCAACCCCTCGCGGGGGGCCGGTGATACGCAGTATTTT.

The rearrangement uses TRBV6-1 and TRBJ1-1; weak D call: TRBD1 (6 bases). CDR1 MNHNS and CDR2 SASEGT come from the germline V gene. This CDR3 is built from 12 residues. V was shortened by 8 bases and J by 9 bases, with 16 bases between the two germline ends. DNA of the CDR3: TGTGCCAGCTATAAGACAGGCCTGAAAGCTTTCTTT. Its translation is CASYKTGLKAFF.

The sample holds many counts of this clonotype. The chain is built from TRBV11-2 and TRBJ2-5; TRBD1 is a possible D gene (6 bases). V was shortened by 1 base and J by 9 bases, with 12 bases between the two germline ends. The germline V gene has CDR1 SGHAT and CDR2 FQNNGV. The CDR3 spans 13 residues. The CDR3 spells CASSLVSEGAQYF. As DNA, the CDR3 is TGTGCCAGCAGCTTAGTATCTGAGGGGGCCCAGTACTTC.